This T cell receptor (beta chain) was found in a study of blood T cell repertoires in COVID-19 (TCRdb year 2020). At the level of the whole study: Collaborator samples came from the United States, Italy and Spain and covered acute and convalescent phases of COVID-19. Where HLA class I and class II types were available, the types were taken from metadata supplied by the sample provider, not from assay-based typing. Sample metadata almost always included a de-identified subject ID, COVID-19 status, age in years and sex. The material from the prospective study consisted of cDNA or gDNA derived from T cells, B-cell-depleted T cells, or PBMCs. Deeply sampled blood TCRbeta repertoires from subjects exposed to, actively infected with, or recovered from COVID-19 were included in the dataset. The repertoires were made available in a free public database intended to serve as a resource for research on the immune response to SARS-CoV-2. Samples came from the ongoing ImmuneRACE study (first 160 participants) plus 1,254 subjects from 6 global collaborators.

Comments on this clone: Its recognized antigen is unknown. Base quality data are lacking; no much larger clone is found one base away.

TCRbeta CDR3 regions were amplified from genomic DNA by means of the immunoSEQ Assay, a bias-controlled multiplex PCR. The source study handled its data this way. Nucleated cell counts per sample were estimated from amplification of reference gene primers within the assay. To quantify the absolute abundance of each unique TCRbeta CDR3 rearrangement, sequence reads were collapsed and filtered. For each sample, productive Simpson clonality was calculated as the square root of Simpson's diversity index across productive rearrangements. TCRdb mirrors the immuneACCESS table, restricted to in-frame sequences. Some clones are absent from its copies; in checked studies, under half trace to an unresolved V gene, and the reason for the others is unknown. V, J and clone size derive from that table, while D and trimming were established from the DNA sequence. Within this sample are about 180,000 clones, with almost 80% of them counted one time only. About 18% of the sample belongs to the ten largest clones.

CDR1 and CDR2 are read off the germline V gene as MNHEY and SVGAGI. A distance of 10 bases separates the germline ends of V and J, which lose 7 bases and 2 bases respectively. The CDR3 runs 13 residues from the cysteine to the phenylalanine. The kept DNA is CDR3 alone, 39 bases in frame from the first base. On the study overall, not on this receptor specifically: The quantity of clinical and demographic metadata differed by source and by participant and was supplied without curation.

Participants in the prospective study were aged roughly 18 to 90 years, lived in 20 to 25 United States geographic areas, and enrolled through a virtual design. In the prospective study, cohorts were assigned on the basis of participant-reported clinical history obtained from a screening survey and a study questionnaire. Recovered participants in ImmuneRACE Cohort 3 were defined as having two consecutive negative NP/OP PCR tests, clearance from a healthcare professional, or resolution of symptoms. In the prospective study, whole blood, serum and a nasopharyngeal or oropharyngeal swab were collected from each participant by mobile phlebotomists. Participants in the prospective study had the option to provide additional blood draws and questionnaires over a roughly two-month period. Blood samples from the prospective study were shipped frozen or at room temperature prior to DNA extraction.

The source of this sequence is a woman aged 45-65 years who had recovered from COVID-19. The V and J segments used are TRBV6-5 and TRBJ2-3, and the D gene may be TRBD2, 5 bases matching. Sample: PBMCs or T cells enriched from blood (not recorded which). CDR3 reads: CASTGVNTDTQYF. Here is the DNA: TGTGCCAGCACCGGGGTCAACACAGATACGCAGTATTTT.